This T cell receptor beta chain was profiled in a study of shared clonotypes between healthy human individuals. Study-wide results and limits: Estimated richness values were generally larger in naive subsets than in memory subsets.

Comments on this clone: Its antigen is not identified.

Researchers divided each subset's genomic DNA evenly across several immunoSEQ plates. Sequencing was performed with immunoSEQ multiplex PCR; in TCRdb, only in-frame clones are kept and a portion is missing. In the table there are 1.6 million or so clones, approximately 96% of which are singletons. The CD4+ fraction was divided into a CD45RA+ naive subset and a CD45RA-negative memory subset. The TCR was taken from a man younger than 40 in good health. The specimen sequenced was naive CD4+ T cells sorted from blood. Subset noted: CD45RA+ positively selected.

The CDR3 loop is CASSEQPNTGELFF. The DNA of the CDR3 is TGTGCCAGCAGTGAACAACCGAACACCGGGGAGCTGTTTTTT. The chain joins TRBV25-1 to TRBJ2-2, with D uncertain. V shed 2 bases and J shed 0 bases, with 4 bases lying between them. Looked up from germline, CDR1 is MGHDK and CDR2 is SYGVNS. This CDR3 has 14 residues.